This TCR beta chain was identified during a study of low-dose radiotherapy and immunotherapy resistance in tumors. This clonotype was counted at least ten times. Time point specified: before trial treatment. Each patient who was eligible had an advanced solid tumor with no tumor-infiltrating lymphocytes. Alpha and beta chains were covered, as first-strand cDNA relied on TRAV- and TRBV-specific primers. TCR amplification used 15 to 20 PCR cycles, a constant-region primer and a V-primer adapter. Each CDR3 protein gets one entry after TCRdb re-called the reads with MiXCR. The sample has more than 45,000 distinct CDR3 sequences; approximately 25% are singletons. The CDR3 spans 14 residues. From germline, CDR1 is LGHNT and CDR2 FRNRAP. The V end was cut by 1 base, the J end by 5 bases, with 11 bases between.

The clonotype was recovered from a male donor with prostate cancer. The source material was PBMCs, sampled before treatment. The chain has TRBV12-5 and TRBJ2-5; perhaps TRBD1 as D (6 bases). The CDR3 DNA reads TGTGCTAGTGGTTTGGCTTCAGGGGCGGAGACCCAGTACTTC. Translating it yields CASGLASGAETQYF.